The following is a T cell receptor beta chain sequence with its context. TCRdb's copy holds only in-frame clones and misses some; the assay was immunoSEQ multiplex PCR. The sample holds some 1 million clones, around 74% seen once. The data are from a study of shared clonotypes between healthy human individuals. The CDR3 contains 14 residues. J was trimmed by 7 bases and V by 6 bases; bases with no gene match: 6. In germline, CDR1 is SGHRS, CDR2 YFSETQ. Sequenced input: memory CD4+ T cells sorted from blood. Subset here: CD45RA-negative fraction. The TCR was taken from a young man in good health. The gene calls are TRBV5-1 and TRBJ1-6; 8 bases are shared with TRBD1. This chain's CDR3 is CASTTDRENSPLHF. CDR3 sequence (DNA): TGCGCCAGCACCACGGACAGGGAGAATTCACCCCTCCACTTT.